A selection of T cell receptor beta chains follows, all from one sample in a study of cytomegalovirus exposure and HLA in healthy donors. Method: immunoSEQ multiplex PCR; TCRdb's copy keeps in-frame clones and lacks some. Of approximately 190,000 clones listed, about 13% are singletons. The specimen was PBMCs. Receptors were obtained from a man aged 50 or older in good health and CMV-seropositive. Each CDR3 is given with its conserved first and last residue. D genes are given only for firm matches. Clone size is shown for a subset of rows, as once, few, many or a class of expanded clone.

TRBV4-3	-	13	TRBJ1-2	-	CASSPTGNYGYTF	TGCGCCAGCAGCCCGACAGGAAACTATGGCTACACCTTC
TRBV27	few	15	TRBJ1-5	-	CASRLGAGRNQPQHF	TGCGCCAGCAGGCTGGGGGCAGGTCGCAATCAGCCCCAGCATTTT
TRBV5-5	few	9	TRBJ2-7	-	CASTEHLHF	TGTGCCAGCACAGAACACCTTCACTTC
TRBV11-2	few	11	TRBJ2-1	TRBD1	CASSPGQEKFF	TGTGCCAGCAGCCCCGGACAGGAGAAGTTCTTC
TRBV18	-	16	TRBJ1-3	TRBD1	CASSQGRQGSGNTIYF	TGTGCCAGCTCGCAGGGTCGACAGGGGTCAGGAAACACCATATATTTT
TRBV7-2	-	13	TRBJ2-5	TRBD1	CASSRDRQETQYF	TGTGCCAGCAGCCGGGACAGACAAGAGACCCAGTACTTC
TRBV25-1	few	15	TRBJ1-1	-	CASSFQTGLHTEAFF	TGTGCCAGCAGTTTCCAGACAGGACTTCACACTGAAGCTTTCTTT
TRBV4-3	-	13	TRBJ1-1	-	CASSQVEGTEAFF	TGCGCCAGCAGCCAAGTTGAGGGTACTGAAGCTTTCTTT
TRBV18	few	15	TRBJ2-5	TRBD2	CASSPGLAQKETQYF	TGTGCCAGCTCACCAGGACTAGCGCAAAAAGAGACCCAGTACTTC
TRBV7-7	-	14	TRBJ1-4	-	CASSPGGTNEKLFF	TGTGCTAGCAGCCCGGGGGGGACTAATGAAAAACTGTTTTTT
TRBV6-1	few	14	TRBJ2-5	-	CASIRQGGRETQYF	TGTGCCAGCATACGCCAGGGGGGCAGGGAGACCCAGTACTTC
TRBV15	-	14	TRBJ1-5	-	CATSTRGNNQPQHF	TGTGCCACCAGCACCCGAGGCAACAATCAGCCCCAGCATTTT
TRBV6-5	-	14	TRBJ1-1	-	CASSYLQGSTEAFF	TGTGCCAGCAGTTACTTACAGGGATCCACTGAAGCTTTCTTT
TRBV30	-	14	TRBJ1-6	-	CAWRFEGRNSPLHF	TGTGCCTGGAGATTTGAAGGGAGGAATTCACCCCTCCACTTT
TRBV6-5	-	16	TRBJ2-5	TRBD2	CASSYSSVSGWETQYF	TGTGCCAGCAGTTACTCGAGTGTTAGCGGGTGGGAGACCCAGTACTTC
TRBV11-3	-	13	TRBJ2-5	-	CASSFIKRETQYF	TGTGCCAGCAGCTTCATCAAGAGGGAGACCCAGTACTTC
TRBV15	few	15	TRBJ1-2	TRBD1	CATSRRDRGDYGYTF	TGTGCCACCAGCAGGCGGGACAGGGGGGACTATGGCTACACCTTC
TRBV10-1	-	16	TRBJ2-1	-	CASSEEGVSSYNEQFF	TGCGCCAGCAGTGAAGAGGGGGTTAGCTCCTACAATGAGCAGTTCTTC
TRBV7-8	few	16	TRBJ1-5	-	CASSLGAQYSNQPQHF	TGTGCCAGCAGCCTAGGGGCACAGTATAGCAATCAGCCCCAGCATTTT
TRBV4-1	few	15	TRBJ1-5	-	CASSQGHSSNQPQHF	TGCGCCAGCAGCCAAGGTCACAGTAGCAATCAGCCCCAGCATTTT
TRBV6-1	few	13	TRBJ1-2	-	CASSDSGNYGYTF	TGTGCCAGCAGTGACTCGGGAAACTATGGCTACACCTTC
TRBV7-2	-	19	TRBJ2-5	TRBD1	CASGPFFGQGEGAKETQYF	TGTGCCAGCGGCCCTTTTTTCGGACAGGGAGAGGGGGCCAAAGAGACCCAGTACTTC
TRBV6-5	few	14	TRBJ2-7	TRBD1	CASRSDRGGYEQYF	TGTGCCAGCAGGTCGGACAGGGGCGGCTACGAGCAGTACTTC
TRBV7-2	-	16	TRBJ1-3	-	CASSVTGTLSGNTIYF	TGTGCCAGCAGCGTCACAGGTACCCTCTCTGGAAACACCATATATTTT
TRBV18	-	14	TRBJ1-5	-	CASSEGGSNQPQHF	TGTGCCAGCTCGGAGGGGGGGAGCAATCAGCCCCAGCATTTT
TRBV7-8	-	14	TRBJ1-5	TRBD1	CASSLQGSHQPQHF	TGTGCCAGCAGCCTACAGGGGAGTCATCAGCCCCAGCATTTT
TRBV30	-	16	TRBJ2-3	TRBD2	CAWSLLGGGAGDTQYF	TGTGCCTGGAGCCTGTTAGGCGGGGGGGCAGGAGATACGCAGTATTTT
TRBV27	few	16	TRBJ1-1	TRBD1	CASSTYPSGQGLEAFF	TGTGCCAGCAGTACCTACCCCTCGGGACAGGGGCTTGAAGCTTTCTTT